The 26 T cell receptor beta chains below all came from one sample that was sequenced in a study of neoadjuvant nivolumab and ipilimumab in lung cancer. Profiling relied on immunoSEQ multiplex PCR, and the TCRdb table lists in-frame clones only, not all of them. The sample has fewer than 35,000 clones, about 92% seen once. The specimen comprised peripheral blood, sampled after neoadjuvant nivolumab, alone or with ipilimumab, at or shortly before surgery. The origin of the receptors is an adult with non-small cell lung cancer.

The chain joins TRBV10-3 to TRBJ1-1; TRBD1 aligns across 8 bases. The CDR3 consists of 13 residues. CDR1 and CDR2 (germline): ENHRY, SYGVKD. The J segment lost 7 bases and the V segment lost 5 bases, leaving 6 bases of the junction unmatched. CDR3 loop: CAISISTGDEAFF. As DNA, the CDR3 is TGTGCCATCAGTATCTCGACAGGGGATGAAGCTTTCTTT.

This clone was observed a handful of times. This chain links TRBV18 with TRBJ1-2; D is ambiguous. Germline CDR1 KGHSH, CDR2 LQKENI. This CDR3 is built from 13 residues. Trimming left V 3 bases short and J 3 bases short, with 8 bases between. The CDR3 DNA is TGTGCCAGCTCACCGGAGAGGGACTATGGCTACACCTTC. Translating it yields CASSPERDYGYTF.

The chain carries TRBV10-3 and TRBJ1-2; D not certain. Trimming stripped 4 bases from V and 7 bases from J, with 13 bases between. Germline V gene sequence: CDR1 ENHRY, CDR2 SYGVKD. The CDR3 spans 13 residues. The CDR3 loop reads CAISGPSGAGYTF. The CDR3 region has the DNA TGTGCCATCAGTGGACCCTCCGGTGCTGGCTACACCTTC.

The CDR3 loop is CASSYRGGDTEAFF. Written as DNA, the CDR3 is TGTGCCAGCAGCTATAGGGGGGGTGACACTGAAGCTTTCTTT. J is TRBJ1-1 and V is TRBV9; maybe TRBD1 (6 bases). V lost 4 bases and J 3 bases, leaving 13 bases between the germline ends. Per germline, CDR1 SGDLS and CDR2 YYNGEE. The CDR3 length is 14 residues. The variable domain in full, with the rest retrieved from reference TRBV9 and TRBJ1-1, is DSGVTQTPKHLITATGQRVTLRCSPRSGDLSVYWYQQSLDQGLQFLIQYYNGEERAKGNILERFSAQQFPDLHSELNLSSLELGDSALYFCASSYRGGDTEAFFGQGTRLTVV.

The CDR3 region is CASSYSGVNTEAFF. As DNA, the CDR3 is TGTGCCAGCAGTTACTCAGGGGTGAACACTGAAGCTTTCTTT. This chain links TRBV6-5 with TRBJ1-1, with D possibly TRBD1 on 5 matching bases. In germline, CDR1 is MNHEY, CDR2 SVGAGI. Trimming cost V 0 bases and J 0 bases, with 5 bases left between them. The length of the CDR3 is 14 residues.

This chain links TRBV7-2 with TRBJ2-3, with D unclear. The germline V gene encodes CDR1 SGHTA and CDR2 FQGNSA. This CDR3 contains 15 residues. V lost 1 base to trimming and J lost 2 bases, with 10 bases between them. The CDR3 nucleotides are TGTGCCAGCAGCTTAGTCCTGACCGCCACAGATACGCAGTATTTT. Translation gives CASSLVLTATDTQYF.

The CDR3, as DNA: TGTGCCAGCAGCTTGTCTTGGGGGAGGGACTATGGCTACACCTTC. Translated: CASSLSWGRDYGYTF. This sequence joins TRBV7-9 and TRBJ1-2; possibly TRBD1 for D (5 bases). The CDR3 spans 15 residues. Germline V lookup: CDR1 SEHNR, CDR2 FQNEAQ (reference sequence). V shed 3 bases and J shed 3 bases, with 14 bases lying between them.

V is TRBV18 and J is TRBJ1-5; 8 bases match TRBD1. V shed 3 bases, J shed 5 bases, and the junction held 6 bases outside the gene matches. Per germline, CDR1 KGHSH and CDR2 LQKENI. The CDR3 covers 15 residues. The CDR3 nucleotides read TGTGCCAGCTCACCTACTCAGGGGGCTGATCAGCCCCAGCATTTT. Protein product: CASSPTQGADQPQHF.

This sequence joins TRBV28 and TRBJ1-1, with D unresolved. Germline V lookup: CDR1 MDHEN, CDR2 SYDVKM. The CDR3 has 11 residues. Trimming took 2 bases from V and 9 from J, leaving 7 bases between them. In DNA form, the CDR3 reads TGTGCCAGCAGTTTAACGGGGAAAGCTTTCTTT. It specifies CASSLTGKAFF.

This rearrangement joins TRBV7-2 to TRBJ1-3; possible D gene TRBD1, 5 bases. The germline CDR1 and CDR2 sequences are SGHTA and FQGNSA. CDR3 length equals 14 residues. V was pared by 5 bases and J by 4 bases, with 12 bases between. The CDR3 protein is CASSPGTVGNTIYF. DNA for the CDR3: TGTGCCAGCAGCCCCGGGACCGTCGGAAACACCATATATTTT.

This sequence joins TRBV6-5 and TRBJ2-7; D gene unclear. The germline CDR1 and CDR2 sequences are MNHEY and SVGAGI. The CDR3 contains 15 residues. Trimming shortened V by 6 bases and J by 7 bases, and 22 bases separated the two germline ends. For the CDR3, the DNA is TGTGCCAGCAGACCTACGTCCAAGGGCCGAAGGGAGCAGTACTTC. Protein: CASRPTSKGRREQYF.

V and J are TRBV29-1 and TRBJ2-2; D remains unclear. From germline, CDR1 is SQVTM and CDR2 ANQGSEA. This CDR3 spans 13 amino acids. The V end lost 5 bases, the J end lost 2 bases, and 9 bases lay between the germline ends. The CDR3 reads CSVSKGNTGELFF. CDR3 coding DNA: TGCAGCGTTTCAAAGGGTAACACCGGGGAGCTGTTTTTT.

CDR3 amino acids: CASGLVLGQSNTEAFF. In DNA form, the CDR3 reads TGTGCTAGTGGTTTGGTTTTGGGACAGTCGAACACTGAAGCTTTCTTT. The rearrangement joins TRBV12-5 to TRBJ1-1, with 7 bases matching TRBD1. The CDR3 is 16 residues long. With V trimmed by 0 bases and J by 1 base, 5 bases remained unmatched. Germline CDR1 LGHNT, CDR2 FRNRAP.

The chain recombines TRBV5-1 with TRBJ2-2; D unresolved. V lost 1 base, J lost 1 base, and 5 bases lay in between. Germline CDR1 SGHRS, CDR2 YFSETQ. This CDR3 spans 14 amino acids. The chain's CDR3 is CASSLTLNTGELFF. The CDR3 DNA reads as TGCGCCAGCAGCTTGACTCTGAACACCGGGGAGCTGTTTTTT.

The sample holds one count of this clone. The V call is TRBV10-2, the J call TRBJ2-3, with D tentatively TRBD2 (6 bases). The length of the CDR3 is 17 residues. Trimming took 3 bases from V and 2 from J, leaving 18 bases between them. Germline V gene lookup returns CDR1 WSHSY and CDR2 SAAADI. The CDR3 nucleotides are TGCGCCAGCAGTGAACGGGTGACGGGAGCACTCACAGATACGCAGTATTTT. It translates to CASSERVTGALTDTQYF.

The rearrangement uses TRBV6-1 and TRBJ2-7; 7 positions match TRBD1. V shed 6 bases, J shed 2 bases, and the junction held 7 bases outside the gene matches. Germline CDR1 MNHNS, CDR2 SASEGT. The CDR3 has 14 residues. CDR3 coding DNA: TGTGCCAGCAGCCACCAACAGGGGCCCTACGAGCAGTACTTC. Amino acid sequence: CASSHQQGPYEQYF.

V is TRBV11-2 and J is TRBJ2-7, with D perhaps matching TRBD1 or TRBD2 (7 bases each). Trimming pared 3 bases from V and 6 bases from J, leaving 18 bases between. CDR1 is SGHAT and CDR2 is FQNNGV in the germline V gene. The CDR3 runs 15 residues. Here the CDR3 reads CASSLGGGGQGEQYF. In DNA form, the CDR3 reads TGTGCCAGCAGCTTGGGAGGGGGCGGTCAGGGCGAGCAGTACTTC. Together with reference TRBV11-2 and TRBJ2-7, the CDR3 gives the full variable domain: EAGVAQSPRYKIIEKRQSVAFWCNPISGHATLYWYQQILGQGPKLLIQFQNNGVVDDSQLPKDRFSAERLKGVDSTLKIQPAKLEDSAVYLCASSLGGGGQGEQYFGPGTRLTVT.

The chain recombines TRBV13 with TRBJ2-7; the match to TRBD2 covers 14 bases. The trim removed 0 bases at V and 6 bases at J, leaving 4 bases unmatched. The CDR3 is 16 amino acids. The germline gives CDR1 PRHDT, CDR2 FYEKMQ (reference sequence). CDR3 coding DNA: TGTGCCAGCAGCTTAGGGGGACTAGCGGGAGTTGGCGAGCAGTACTTC. Its translation: CASSLGGLAGVGEQYF.

Here the CDR3 reads CASSPPQREAFF. The CDR3 nucleotides are TGTGCCAGCAGTCCCCCCCAGAGAGAAGCTTTCTTT. The rearrangement joins TRBV2 to TRBJ1-1; D is uncertain. V was clipped by 5 bases and J by 8 bases, with 12 bases between them. Germline V lookup: CDR1 SNHLY, CDR2 FYNNEI. The length of the CDR3 is 12 residues.

The chain couples TRBV6-1 to TRBJ2-3; D is undetermined. This CDR3 has 15 amino acids. V was shortened by 8 bases and J by 0 bases, with 15 bases between the two germline ends. Germline CDR1 MNHNS, CDR2 SASEGT. The CDR3 nucleotides read TGTGCCAGCCAAATTGGCCTATTAAGCACAGATACGCAGTATTTT. Amino acid sequence: CASQIGLLSTDTQYF.

About this clone: The junction departs from the called germline gene at one end, perhaps through a read error. The chain employs TRBV11-2 and TRBJ2-7, with 8 bases lining up with TRBD2. This CDR3 spans 16 amino acids. Germline CDR1 SGHAT, CDR2 FQNNGV. The CDR3 spells CASSSPSGGGSSEQYF. The CDR3, as DNA: TGTGCCAGCAGCTCCCCCTCCGGGGGGGGCTCCTCCGAGCAGTACTTC.

This clone has just one count. The V call is TRBV6-1, the J call TRBJ2-3, with D possibly being TRBD1 (5 bases). This CDR3 has 11 amino acids. Germline V gives CDR1 MNHNS, CDR2 SASEGT. The V end lost 4 bases, the J end lost 11 bases, and 10 bases lay between the germline ends. CDR3 nucleotides: TGTGCCAGCAGTGCAGGGCAGTTGCAGTATTTT. It yields the protein CASSAGQLQYF.

The V and J genes are TRBV5-1 and TRBJ2-7; D is possibly TRBD2 (6 bases). Trimming removed 4 bases from V and 0 bases from J, with 11 bases in between. There are 14 residues in the CDR3. CDR1 SGHRS and CDR2 YFSETQ come from the germline V gene. The CDR3 DNA follows: TGCGCCAGCAGCCCGGGGGACGGCTCCTACGAGCAGTACTTC. This translates into CASSPGDGSYEQYF.

This chain uses TRBV2 with TRBJ2-2; 14 bases match TRBD2. The CDR3 consists of 16 residues. In germline, CDR1 is SNHLY, CDR2 FYNNEI. J was trimmed by 5 bases and V by 9 bases; bases with no gene match: 8. The CDR3 DNA reads TGTGCCAGTGCAGGACTAGCGGGAGGTGGGACCGGGGAGCTGTTTTTT. As protein: CASAGLAGGGTGELFF. Supplemented by reference TRBV2 and TRBJ2-2, the full variable domain reads EPEVTQTPSHQVTQMGQEVILRCVPISNHLYFYWYRQILGQKVEFLVSFYNNEISEKSEIFDDQFSVERPDGSNFTLKIRSTKLEDSAMYFCASAGLAGGGTGELFFGEGSRLTVL.

The rearrangement joins TRBV19 to TRBJ1-5; tentative D call: TRBD1 (5 bases). Trimming took off 1 base at V and 0 bases at J, with 10 bases between the two ends. CDR1 is LNHDA and CDR2 is SQIVND in the germline V gene (reference sequence). CDR3 length: 16 amino acids. This chain's CDR3 is CASSIAGRASNQPQHF. The CDR3 DNA follows: TGTGCCAGTAGTATAGCGGGCAGGGCTAGCAATCAGCCCCAGCATTTT.

The gene calls are TRBV7-6 and TRBJ2-5; 7 nucleotides agree with TRBD2. V was clipped by 1 base and J by 4 bases; unmatched bases: 6. The CDR3 covers 15 residues. Germline V gives CDR1 SGHVS, CDR2 FNYEAQ. The CDR3 sequence: CASSLEAGAGETQYF. The CDR3 DNA follows: TGTGCCAGCAGCTTAGAGGCGGGAGCGGGAGAGACCCAGTACTTC.